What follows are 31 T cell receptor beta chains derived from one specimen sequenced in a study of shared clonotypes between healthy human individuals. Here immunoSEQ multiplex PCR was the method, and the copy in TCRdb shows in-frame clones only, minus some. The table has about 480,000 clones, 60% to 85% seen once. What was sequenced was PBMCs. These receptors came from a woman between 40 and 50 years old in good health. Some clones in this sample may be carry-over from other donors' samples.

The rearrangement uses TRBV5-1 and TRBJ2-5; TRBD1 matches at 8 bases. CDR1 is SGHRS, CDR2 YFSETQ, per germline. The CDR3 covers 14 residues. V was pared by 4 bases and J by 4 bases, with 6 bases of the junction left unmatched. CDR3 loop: CASSPGQEGETQYF. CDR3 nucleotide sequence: TGCGCCAGCAGCCCGGGACAGGAGGGAGAGACCCAGTACTTC. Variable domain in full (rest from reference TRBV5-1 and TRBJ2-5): KAGVTQTPRYLIKTRGQQVTLSCSPISGHRSVSWYQQTPGQGLQFLFEYFSETQRNKGNFPGRFSGRQFSNSRSEMNVSTLELGDSALYLCASSPGQEGETQYFGPGTRLLVL.

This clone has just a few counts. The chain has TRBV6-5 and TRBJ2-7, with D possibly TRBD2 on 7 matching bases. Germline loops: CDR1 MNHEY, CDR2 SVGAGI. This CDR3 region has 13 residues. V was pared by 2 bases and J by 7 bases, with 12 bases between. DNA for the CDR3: TGTGCCAGCAGTTACGGGGGGGCGGGAGAGCAGTACTTC. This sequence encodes CASSYGGAGEQYF.

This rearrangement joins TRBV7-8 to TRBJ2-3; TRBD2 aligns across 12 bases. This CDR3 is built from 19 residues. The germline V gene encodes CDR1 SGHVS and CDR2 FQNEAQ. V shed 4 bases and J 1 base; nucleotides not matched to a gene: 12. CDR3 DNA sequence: TGTGCCAGCAGCTCCCTAGCGGGAGGGCCGGGAGGTGGCACAGATACGCAGTATTTT. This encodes CASSSLAGGPGGGTDTQYF.

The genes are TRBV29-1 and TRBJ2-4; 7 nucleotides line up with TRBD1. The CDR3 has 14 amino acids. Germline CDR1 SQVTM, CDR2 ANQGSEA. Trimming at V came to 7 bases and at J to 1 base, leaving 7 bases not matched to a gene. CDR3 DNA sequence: TGCAGCGCCAGGGGGAGTGGGGCCAAAAACATTCAGTACTTC. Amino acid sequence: CSARGSGAKNIQYF.

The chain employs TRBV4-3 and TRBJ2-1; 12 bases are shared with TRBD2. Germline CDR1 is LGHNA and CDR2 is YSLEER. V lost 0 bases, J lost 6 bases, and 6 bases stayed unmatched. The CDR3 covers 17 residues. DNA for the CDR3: TGCGCCAGCAGCCAAGACTTGACTAGCGGGAGCCCCAATGAGCAGTTCTTC. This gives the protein CASSQDLTSGSPNEQFF.

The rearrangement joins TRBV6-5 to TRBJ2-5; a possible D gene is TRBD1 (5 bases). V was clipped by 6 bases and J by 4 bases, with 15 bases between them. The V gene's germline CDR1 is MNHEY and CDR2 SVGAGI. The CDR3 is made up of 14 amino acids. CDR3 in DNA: TGTGCCAGCAGAAAGGGGATTAGGGGAGAGACCCAGTACTTC. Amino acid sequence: CASRKGIRGETQYF.

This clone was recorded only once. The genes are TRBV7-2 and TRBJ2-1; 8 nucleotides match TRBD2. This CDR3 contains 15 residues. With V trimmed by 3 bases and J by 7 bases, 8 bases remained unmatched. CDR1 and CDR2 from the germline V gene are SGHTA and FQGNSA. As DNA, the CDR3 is TGTGCCAGCAGCTTCCGGGAGGGCCGTGAGAATGAGCAGTTCTTC. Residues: CASSFREGRENEQFF.

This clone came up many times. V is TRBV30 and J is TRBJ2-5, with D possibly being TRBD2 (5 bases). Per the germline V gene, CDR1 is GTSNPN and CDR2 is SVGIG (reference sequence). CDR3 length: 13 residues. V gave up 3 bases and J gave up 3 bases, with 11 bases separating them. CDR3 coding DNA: TGTGCCTGGAGCCCTGGGAGCGAAGAGACCCAGTACTTC. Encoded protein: CAWSPGSEETQYF.

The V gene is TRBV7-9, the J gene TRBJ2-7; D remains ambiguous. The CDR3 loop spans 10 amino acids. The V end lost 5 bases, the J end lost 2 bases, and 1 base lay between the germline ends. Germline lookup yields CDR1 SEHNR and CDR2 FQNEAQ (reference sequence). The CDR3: CASSPYEQYF. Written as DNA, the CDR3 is TGTGCCAGCAGCCCCTACGAGCAGTACTTC.

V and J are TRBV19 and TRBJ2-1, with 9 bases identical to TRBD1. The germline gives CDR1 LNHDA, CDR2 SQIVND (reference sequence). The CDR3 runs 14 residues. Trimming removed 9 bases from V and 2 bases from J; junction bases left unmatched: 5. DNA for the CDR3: TGTGCCAGCTCGGGACAGGGTCCCTACAATGAGCAGTTCTTC. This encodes CASSGQGPYNEQFF.

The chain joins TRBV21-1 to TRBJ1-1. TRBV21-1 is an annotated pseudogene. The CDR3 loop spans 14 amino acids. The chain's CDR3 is CASRSEGVEGEAFF. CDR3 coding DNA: TGTGCCAGCAGATCGGAGGGGGTTGAGGGTGAAGCTTTCTTT.

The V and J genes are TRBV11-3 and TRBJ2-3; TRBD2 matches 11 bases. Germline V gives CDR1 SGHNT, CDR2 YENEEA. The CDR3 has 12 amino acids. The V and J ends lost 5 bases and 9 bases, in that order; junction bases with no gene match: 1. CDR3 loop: CASSRLAGTQYF. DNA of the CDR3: TGTGCCAGCAGCCGACTAGCGGGAACGCAGTATTTT.

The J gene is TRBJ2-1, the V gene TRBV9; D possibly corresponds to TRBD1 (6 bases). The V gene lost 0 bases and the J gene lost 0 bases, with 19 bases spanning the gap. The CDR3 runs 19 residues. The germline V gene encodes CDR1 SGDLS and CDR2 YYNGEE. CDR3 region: CASSVVGAGGYSSYNEQFF. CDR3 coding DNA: TGTGCCAGCAGCGTAGTGGGGGCCGGCGGGTATAGCTCCTACAATGAGCAGTTCTTC.

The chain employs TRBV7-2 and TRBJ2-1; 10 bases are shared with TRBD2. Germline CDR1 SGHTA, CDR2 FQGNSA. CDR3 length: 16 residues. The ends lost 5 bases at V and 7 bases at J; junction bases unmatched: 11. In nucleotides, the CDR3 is TGTGCCAGCAGCCCAGCAGTCCTAGCGGGAGCAAATGAGCAGTTCTTC. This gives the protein CASSPAVLAGANEQFF.

In DNA form, the CDR3 reads TGTGCCATCAGTGAAACACAGGGGGCCTACGAGCAGTACTTC. Its translation: CAISETQGAYEQYF. The J gene is TRBJ2-7, the V gene TRBV10-3, with 8 bases that match TRBD1. Germline CDR1 is ENHRY and CDR2 is SYGVKD. The CDR3 has 14 residues. V trimming: 3 bases; J trimming: 2 bases; junction bases outside the gene matches: 3.

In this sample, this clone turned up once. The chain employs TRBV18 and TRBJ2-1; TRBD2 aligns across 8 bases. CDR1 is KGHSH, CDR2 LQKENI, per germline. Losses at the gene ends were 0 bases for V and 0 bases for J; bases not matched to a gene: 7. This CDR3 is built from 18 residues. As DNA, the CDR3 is TGTGCCAGCTCACCACCGGGACTAGGGCCTCGCTCCTACAATGAGCAGTTCTTC. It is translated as CASSPPGLGPRSYNEQFF. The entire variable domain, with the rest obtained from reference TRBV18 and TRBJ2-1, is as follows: NAGVMQNPRHLVRRRGQEARLRCSPMKGHSHVYWYRQLPEEGLKFMVYLQKENIIDESGMPKERFSAEFPKEGPSILRIQQVVRGDSAAYFCASSPPGLGPRSYNEQFFGPGTRLTVL.

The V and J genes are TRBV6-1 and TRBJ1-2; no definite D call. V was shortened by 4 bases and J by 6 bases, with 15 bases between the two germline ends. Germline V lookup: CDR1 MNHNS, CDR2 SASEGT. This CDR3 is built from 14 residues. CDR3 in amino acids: CASSASPSKHGYTF. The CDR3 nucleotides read TGTGCCAGCAGTGCTTCGCCGAGTAAACATGGCTACACCTTC.

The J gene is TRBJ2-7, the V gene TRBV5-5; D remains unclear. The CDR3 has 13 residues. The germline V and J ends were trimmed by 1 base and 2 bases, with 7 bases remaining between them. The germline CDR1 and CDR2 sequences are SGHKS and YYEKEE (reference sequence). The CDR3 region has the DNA TGTGCCAGCAGCTTGTTGAGAGCCTACGAGCAGTACTTC. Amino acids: CASSLLRAYEQYF.

The CDR3 sequence is CATSSPGGPETQYF. Here the CDR3 DNA reads TGTGCCACCTCTTCGCCGGGGGGACCGGAGACCCAGTACTTC. The chain recombines TRBV28 with TRBJ2-5, with 7 positions matching TRBD2. In germline, CDR1 is MDHEN, CDR2 SYDVKM. The V gene end was trimmed by 10 bases and the J gene end by 5 bases; junction bases not matched to a gene: 13. The CDR3 spans 14 residues. The entire variable domain, with the rest obtained from reference TRBV28 and TRBJ2-5, is as follows: DVKVTQSSRYLVKRTGEKVFLECVQDMDHENMFWYRQDPGLGLRLIYFSYDVKMKEKGDIPEGYSVSREKKERFSLILESASTNQTSMYLCATSSPGGPETQYFGPGTRLLVL.

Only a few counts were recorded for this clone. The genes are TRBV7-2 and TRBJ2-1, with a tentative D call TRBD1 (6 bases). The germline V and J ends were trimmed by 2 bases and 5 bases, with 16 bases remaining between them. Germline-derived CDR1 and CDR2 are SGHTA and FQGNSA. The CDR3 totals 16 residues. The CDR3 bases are TGTGCCAGCAGCTTATTCTCCGCCGGGACAAACAATGAGCAGTTCTTC. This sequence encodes CASSLFSAGTNNEQFF.

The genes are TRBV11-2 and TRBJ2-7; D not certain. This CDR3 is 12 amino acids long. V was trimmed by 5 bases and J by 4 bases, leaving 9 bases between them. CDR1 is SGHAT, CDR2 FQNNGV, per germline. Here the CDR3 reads CASSRSGYEQYF. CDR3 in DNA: TGTGCCAGCAGCCGAAGTGGATACGAGCAGTACTTC. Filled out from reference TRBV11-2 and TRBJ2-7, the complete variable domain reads EAGVAQSPRYKIIEKRQSVAFWCNPISGHATLYWYQQILGQGPKLLIQFQNNGVVDDSQLPKDRFSAERLKGVDSTLKIQPAKLEDSAVYLCASSRSGYEQYFGPGTRLTVT.

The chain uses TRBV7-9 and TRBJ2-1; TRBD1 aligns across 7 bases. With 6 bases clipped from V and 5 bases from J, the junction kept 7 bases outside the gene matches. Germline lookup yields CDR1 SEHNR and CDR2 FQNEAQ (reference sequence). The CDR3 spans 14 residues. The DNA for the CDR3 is TGTGCCAGCAGTCCCCGGGACAGAGACAATGAGCAGTTCTTC. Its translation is CASSPRDRDNEQFF.

In DNA, the CDR3 is TGTGCCAGCAGCTCCCGGGAGGGACTAGGCACAGATACGCAGTATTTT. Amino acids: CASSSREGLGTDTQYF. The genes are TRBV7-2 and TRBJ2-3; the match to TRBD2 covers 8 bases. The V gene's germline CDR1 is SGHTA and CDR2 FQGNSA. The CDR3 is 16 amino acids. V trimming: 4 bases; J trimming: 1 base; junction bases outside the gene matches: 7.

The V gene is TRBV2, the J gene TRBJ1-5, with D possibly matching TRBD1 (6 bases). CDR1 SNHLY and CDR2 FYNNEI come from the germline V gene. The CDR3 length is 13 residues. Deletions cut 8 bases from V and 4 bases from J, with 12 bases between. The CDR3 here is CASGRDMNQPQHF. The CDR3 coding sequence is TGTGCCAGCGGACGGGACATGAATCAGCCCCAGCATTTT.

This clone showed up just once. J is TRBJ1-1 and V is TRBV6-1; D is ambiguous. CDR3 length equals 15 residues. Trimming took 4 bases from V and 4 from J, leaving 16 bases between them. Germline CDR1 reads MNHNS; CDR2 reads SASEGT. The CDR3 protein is CASSVVPVDGTEAFF. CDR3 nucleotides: TGTGCCAGCAGTGTCGTTCCCGTCGACGGCACTGAAGCTTTCTTT.

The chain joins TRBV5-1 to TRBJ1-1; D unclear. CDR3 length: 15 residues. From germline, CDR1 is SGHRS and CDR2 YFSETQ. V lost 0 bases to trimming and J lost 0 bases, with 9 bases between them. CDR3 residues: CASSLVGGLNTEAFF. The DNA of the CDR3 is TGCGCCAGCAGCTTGGTGGGCGGCTTGAACACTGAAGCTTTCTTT.

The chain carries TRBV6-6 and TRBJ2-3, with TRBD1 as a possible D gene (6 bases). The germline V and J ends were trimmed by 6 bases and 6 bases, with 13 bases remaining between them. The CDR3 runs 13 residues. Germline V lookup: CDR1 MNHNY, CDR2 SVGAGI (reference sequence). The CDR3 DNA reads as TGTGCCAGCAGCAGGGGATATTCGGATACGCAGTATTTT. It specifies CASSRGYSDTQYF.

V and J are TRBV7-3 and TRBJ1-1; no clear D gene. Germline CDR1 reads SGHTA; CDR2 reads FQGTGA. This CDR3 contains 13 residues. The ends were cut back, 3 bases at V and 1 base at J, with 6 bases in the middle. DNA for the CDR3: TGTGCCAGCAGCTTCCTTTGGAACACTGAAGCTTTCTTT. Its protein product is CASSFLWNTEAFF.

The CDR3 loop is CSVEGQEVDEQYF. CDR3 bases: TGCAGCGTAGAGGGGCAGGAGGTCGACGAGCAGTACTTC. The chain recombines TRBV29-1 with TRBJ2-7; D tentatively fits TRBD1 or TRBD2 (5 bases each). The ends were cut back, 6 bases at V and 5 bases at J, with 17 bases in the middle. The germline gives CDR1 SQVTM, CDR2 ANQGSEA. The CDR3 totals 13 residues.

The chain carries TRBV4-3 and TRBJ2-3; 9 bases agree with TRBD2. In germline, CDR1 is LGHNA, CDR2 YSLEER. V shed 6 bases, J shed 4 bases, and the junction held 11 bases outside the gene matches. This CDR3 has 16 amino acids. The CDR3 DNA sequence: TGCGCCAGCAGTGGGGGTGCTAGCGGGACCGCAGATACGCAGTATTTT. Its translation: CASSGGASGTADTQYF.

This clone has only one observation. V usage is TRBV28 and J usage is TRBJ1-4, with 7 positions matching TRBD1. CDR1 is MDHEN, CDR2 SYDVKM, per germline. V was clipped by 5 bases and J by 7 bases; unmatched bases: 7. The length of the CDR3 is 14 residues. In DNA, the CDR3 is TGTGCCAGCAGTCTACAGGGGTTGGGTGAAAAACTGTTTTTT. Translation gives CASSLQGLGEKLFF. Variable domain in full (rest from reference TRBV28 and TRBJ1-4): DVKVTQSSRYLVKRTGEKVFLECVQDMDHENMFWYRQDPGLGLRLIYFSYDVKMKEKGDIPEGYSVSREKKERFSLILESASTNQTSMYLCASSLQGLGEKLFFGSGTQLSVL.